A single sample gave rise to the 3 T cell receptor beta chains below, sequenced in a study of cytomegalovirus exposure and HLA in healthy donors (TCRdb year 2017). Libraries came from the immunoSEQ multiplex PCR assay. For the multiplex PCR, a mixture combining 60 forward primers for TCR Vbeta segments and 13 reverse primers for TCR Jbeta segments was used. Sourced from immuneACCESS, this table was stored by TCRdb with only in-frame sequences that have V and J called. A share of the clones is absent; for the studies checked, an unresolved V gene accounts for under half, and the remainder has no known explanation. The table for this sample lists 100,000 to 150,000 clones; over 60% of them were counted only once. The top ten clonotypes cover over 0.9% of the sample. Sequenced sample: PBMCs. All receptors come from a woman aged 55-70 years in good health and CMV-seronegative.

The table lists this clone with a count of one. V usage is TRBV5-1 and J usage is TRBJ1-1; 7 nucleotides align to TRBD1. In germline, CDR1 is SGHRS, CDR2 YFSETQ. CDR3 length equals 16 residues. Trimming at V came to 0 bases and at J to 1 base, leaving 6 bases not matched to a gene. The CDR3 here is CASSLGVGGRNTEAFF. Here the CDR3 DNA reads TGCGCCAGCAGCTTGGGGGTAGGGGGCCGGAACACTGAAGCTTTCTTT.

The chain employs TRBV6-5 and TRBJ1-1; maybe TRBD1 (5 bases). This CDR3 spans 16 amino acids. CDR1 is MNHEY and CDR2 is SVGAGI in the germline V gene. V was pared by 2 bases and J by 5 bases, with 18 bases between. The CDR3 DNA sequence: TGTGCCAGCAGTTACGCAGGGTTAGAGTCTTTGACTGAAGCTTTCTTT. This encodes CASSYAGLESLTEAFF.

V usage is TRBV30 and J usage is TRBJ2-1, with TRBD1 matching over 7 bases. Germline CDR1 reads GTSNPN; CDR2 reads SVGIG (reference sequence). With 4 bases clipped from V and 7 bases from J, the junction kept 4 bases outside the gene matches. The CDR3 has 12 amino acids. The chain's CDR3 is CAWTTGANEQFF. Here the CDR3 DNA reads TGTGCCTGGACTACAGGGGCGAATGAGCAGTTCTTC.